Listed here are 3 T cell receptor beta chains from one sample, sequenced in a study of vaccination and CD4 T cells after COVID-19. Cultured CD4+ T cell DNA was sequenced using the Oncomine TCR Beta short-read assay. A single record per CDR3 protein comes from TCRdb applying MiXCR to the PCR reads. Of roughly 3,700 distinct CDR3 sequences in the sample, 35% to 50% were seen once. Treatment here: approximately 9-day PBMC culture with coronavirus spike peptide pools or control peptides (ViraFEST assay). Antigen specificity for these receptors is unknown. The specimen was CD4+ T cells from blood, cultured in vitro. The receptor set was obtained from a human donor who had recovered from COVID-19.

The gene calls are TRBV15 and TRBJ1-3, with a weak D call TRBD1 (5 bases). Trimming removed 5 bases from V and 2 bases from J, with 7 bases in between. The CDR3 is 13 amino acids. Germline assignment: CDR1 LNHNV and CDR2 YYDKDF (reference sequence). The CDR3 region is CATSGTTGNTIYF. Here the CDR3 DNA reads TGTGCCACCAGCGGGACGACTGGAAACACCATATATTTT.

CDR3 DNA sequence: TGCGCCAGCAGCTTGGTAGCAGGTGCAGGGAGTAACCCTGAAGCTTTCTTT. This codes for CASSLVAGAGSNPEAFF. This chain joins TRBV5-1 and TRBJ1-1, with D perhaps TRBD1 (5 bases). Germline CDR1 and CDR2: SGHRS and YFSETQ. The CDR3 loop spans 17 amino acids. Trimming left V 0 bases short and J 6 bases short, with 21 bases between.

The chain links TRBV24-1 to TRBJ2-7, with D hard to call. Germline V gene sequence: CDR1 KGHDR, CDR2 SFDVKD. There are 13 residues in the CDR3. The V end was cut by 9 bases, the J end by 3 bases, with 14 bases between. The DNA of the CDR3 is TGTGCCACCCAGGATTCGCGAAACTACGAGCAGTACTTC. As protein: CATQDSRNYEQYF.